The rows below give T cell receptor beta chains drawn from one sample of a study of patients and donors after allogeneic stem cell transplantation. In TCRdb, the RT-PCR reads were re-called with MiXCR into one record per CDR3 protein. The table has roughly 190,000 distinct CDR3 sequences, around two fifths seen once. Source material: blood, either unsorted or a sorted T cell fraction (not recorded which). These receptors were taken from a human donor who was either an allogeneic HSCT recipient or a stem cell or donor lymphocyte infusion donor (not recorded which). It is not recorded whose cells these are; they may come from a transplant donor. Each CDR3 is given with its conserved first and last residue. The D gene is left open where the match is weak. A row's size may be missing; if present it is once, few, many or a size class.

clone_size | j_call | d_call | v_call | cdr3_aa | cdr3_nt
. | TRBJ1-6 | TRBD1 | TRBV20-1 | CSARLPGQGGSPLHF | TGCAGTGCTAGATTACCGGGACAGGGAGGGTCACCCCTCCACTTT
. | TRBJ2-5 | TRBD2 | TRBV7-3 | CASSLAGAVGETQYF | TGTGCCAGCAGCTTAGCGGGAGCGGTAGGAGAGACCCAGTACTTC
few | TRBJ1-1 | TRBD1 | TRBV15 | CATSREDRAKAFF | TGTGCCACCAGCAGAGAGGACAGGGCGAAAGCTTTCTTT
. | TRBJ2-3 | . | TRBV4-3 | CASSHKQGMRPDTQYF | TGCGCCAGCAGCCACAAGCAGGGGATGAGGCCAGATACGCAGTATTTT
. | TRBJ1-1 | . | TRBV20-1 | CSARELRNTEAFF | TGCAGTGCTAGAGAACTCCGGAACACTGAAGCTTTCTTT
few | TRBJ2-7 | . | TRBV14 | CASSHWDLLSEQYF | TGTGCCAGCAGCCATTGGGACCTTCTTTCCGAGCAGTACTTC
. | TRBJ2-1 | TRBD2 | TRBV18 | CASSLRESHNEQFF | TGTGCCAGCTCACTGCGGGAGAGTCACAATGAGCAGTTCTTC
. | TRBJ2-5 | . | TRBV28 | CASSFEGTQYF | TGTGCCAGCAGTTTCGAGGGGACCCAGTACTTC
. | TRBJ1-2 | TRBD1 | TRBV20-1 | CSAGDRASYGYTF | TGCAGTGCTGGGGACAGGGCAAGCTATGGCTACACCTTC
. | TRBJ2-1 | . | TRBV6-1 | CATDLGTVYNEQFF | TGTGCCACCGACCTTGGGACGGTCTACAATGAGCAGTTCTTC
. | TRBJ2-5 | TRBD1 | TRBV5-1 | CASSLSGTGGWTQYF | TGCGCCAGCAGCCTGTCCGGGACAGGGGGTTGGACCCAGTACTTC
few | TRBJ2-1 | . | TRBV9 | CASSVVFQAGEQFF | TGTGCCAGCAGCGTAGTTTTCCAGGCTGGTGAGCAGTTCTTC
. | TRBJ1-1 | TRBD1 | TRBV7-9 | CASSFWDRDTEAFF | TGTGCCAGCAGCTTCTGGGACAGGGACACTGAAGCTTTCTTT
. | TRBJ2-3 | . | TRBV4-2 | CASSPRDAFGTDTQYF | TGTGCCAGCAGCCCCCGGGACGCCTTTGGGACAGATACGCAGTATTTT
few | TRBJ1-1 | . | TRBV12-3/TRBV12-4 | CATRGGGYTEAFF | TGTGCCACCCGCGGGGGGGGATACACTGAAGCTTTCTTT
few | TRBJ2-2 | . | TRBV15 | CATSQSDGELFF | TGTGCCACCAGCCAGAGTGACGGGGAGCTGTTTTTT
. | TRBJ2-1 | . | TRBV12-3/TRBV12-4 | CASINRASYNEQFF | TGTGCCAGCATAAACAGGGCCTCCTACAATGAGCAGTTCTTC
. | TRBJ2-3 | . | TRBV5-6 | CASSSLGPDTQYF | TGTGCCAGCAGCTCCCTGGGGCCAGATACGCAGTATTTT
. | TRBJ1-2 | TRBD1 | TRBV3-1 | CASSLPGQGRCDF | TGTGCCAGCAGCCTTCCGGGACAGGGAAGGTGCGATTTC
once | TRBJ2-7 | TRBD2 | TRBV19 | CASAPLGRDYYEQYF | TGTGCCAGTGCCCCCTTGGGGCGGGACTACTACGAGCAGTACTTC
few | TRBJ1-2 | . | TRBV4-1 | CASSQERGGPGGYTF | TGCGCCAGCAGCCAAGAACGCGGAGGCCCCGGTGGCTACACCTTC
few | TRBJ1-5 | TRBD1 | TRBV27 | CASSLGTGRIQPQHF | TGTGCCAGCAGTTTAGGGACAGGGAGGATTCAGCCCCAGCATTTT
once | TRBJ1-1 | TRBD1 | TRBV6-2/TRBV6-3 | CASSSLDRGHTEAFF | TGTGCCAGCAGTTCCCTGGACAGGGGCCACACTGAAGCTTTCTTT
. | TRBJ1-5 | . | TRBV7-2 | CASSLGRRLLNQPQHF | TGTGCCAGCAGCTTAGGGAGACGGTTACTCAATCAGCCCCAGCATTTT
few | TRBJ1-2 | . | TRBV12-3/TRBV12-4 | CASSPWWKANYGYTF | TGTGCCAGCAGTCCGTGGTGGAAGGCTAACTATGGCTACACCTTC
. | TRBJ1-2 | . | TRBV3-1 | CASSPRLDLGNNYGYTF | TGTGCCAGCAGCCCTAGGCTAGACTTGGGTAATAACTATGGCTACACCTTC
. | TRBJ1-1 | TRBD1 | TRBV6-5 | CASSYDRERGTEAFF | TGTGCCAGCAGTTACGACAGGGAGAGGGGTACTGAAGCTTTCTTT